Here is one T cell receptor beta chain with its context. The data were taken from a study of blood T cell repertoires in COVID-19. Overall study: COVID-19 samples collected from the United States, Italy and Spain covered acute and convalescent phases. Sample material is recorded as cDNA or gDNA derived from T cells, B-cell-depleted T cells, or PBMCs.

How the authors handled the data: Reference gene primer amplification gave estimated nucleated cell counts. This table comes from immunoSEQ multiplex PCR, and its TCRdb copy is limited to in-frame clones, with some not included. V, J and clone size are taken as reported in that table, and D and trimming were inferred from the DNA itself. The table lists some 130,000 clones, 81% of them singletons. The sequence was collected from a woman aged 60-75 years with active or convalescent COVID-19. Sequencing input: peripheral blood.

CDR3 amino acids: CASSLLHNSPLHF. Written as DNA, the CDR3 is TGTGCCAGTAGCCTCCTCCATAATTCACCCCTCCACTTT. This chain uses TRBV19 with TRBJ1-6; D remains ambiguous. V lost 6 bases and J 5 bases, leaving 8 bases between the germline ends. The length of the CDR3 is 13 residues. Germline V lookup: CDR1 LNHDA, CDR2 SQIVND (reference sequence).